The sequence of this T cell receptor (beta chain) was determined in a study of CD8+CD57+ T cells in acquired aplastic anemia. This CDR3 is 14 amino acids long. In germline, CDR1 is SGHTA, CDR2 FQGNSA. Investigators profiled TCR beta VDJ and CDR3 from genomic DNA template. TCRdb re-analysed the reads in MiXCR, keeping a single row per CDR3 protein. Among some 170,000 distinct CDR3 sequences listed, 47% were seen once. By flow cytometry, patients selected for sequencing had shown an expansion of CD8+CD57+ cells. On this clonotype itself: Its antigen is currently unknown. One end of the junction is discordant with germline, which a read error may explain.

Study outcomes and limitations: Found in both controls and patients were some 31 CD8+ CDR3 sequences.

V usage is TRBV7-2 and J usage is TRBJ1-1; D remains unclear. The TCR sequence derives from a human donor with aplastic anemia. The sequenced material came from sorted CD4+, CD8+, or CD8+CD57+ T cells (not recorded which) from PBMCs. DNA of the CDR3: TGTGCCAGCAGCTCAATGACCCAGAACAGTGAAGCTTTCTTT. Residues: CASSSMTQNSEAFF.